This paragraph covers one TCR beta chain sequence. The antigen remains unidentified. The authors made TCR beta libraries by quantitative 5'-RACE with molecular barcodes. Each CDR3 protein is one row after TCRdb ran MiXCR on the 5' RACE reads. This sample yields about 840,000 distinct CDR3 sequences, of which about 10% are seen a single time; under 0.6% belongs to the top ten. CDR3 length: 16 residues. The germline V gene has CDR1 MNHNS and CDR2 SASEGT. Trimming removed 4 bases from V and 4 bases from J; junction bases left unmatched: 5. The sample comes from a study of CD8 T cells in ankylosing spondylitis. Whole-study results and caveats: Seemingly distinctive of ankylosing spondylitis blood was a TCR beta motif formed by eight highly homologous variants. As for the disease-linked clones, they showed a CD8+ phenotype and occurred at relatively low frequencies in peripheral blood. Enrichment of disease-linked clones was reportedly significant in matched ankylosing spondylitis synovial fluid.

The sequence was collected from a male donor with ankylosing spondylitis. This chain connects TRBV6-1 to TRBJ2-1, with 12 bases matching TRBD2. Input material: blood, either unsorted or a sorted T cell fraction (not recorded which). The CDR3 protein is CASSGLLAGGYNEQFF. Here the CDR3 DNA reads TGTGCCAGCAGTGGATTACTAGCGGGAGGATACAATGAGCAGTTCTTC.